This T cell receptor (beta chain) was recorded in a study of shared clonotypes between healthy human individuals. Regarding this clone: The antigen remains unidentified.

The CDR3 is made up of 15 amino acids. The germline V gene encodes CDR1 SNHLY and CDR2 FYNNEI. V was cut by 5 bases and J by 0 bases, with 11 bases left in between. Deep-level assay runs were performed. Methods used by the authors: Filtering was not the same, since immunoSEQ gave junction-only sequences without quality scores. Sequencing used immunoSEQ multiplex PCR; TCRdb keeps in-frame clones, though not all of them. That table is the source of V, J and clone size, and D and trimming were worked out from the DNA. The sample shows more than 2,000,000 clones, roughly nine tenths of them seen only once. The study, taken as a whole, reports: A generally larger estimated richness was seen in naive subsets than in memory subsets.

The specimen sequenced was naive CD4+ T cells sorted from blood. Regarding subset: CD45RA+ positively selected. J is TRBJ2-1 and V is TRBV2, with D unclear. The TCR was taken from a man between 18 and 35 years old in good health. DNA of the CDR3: TGTGCCAGCAGTCTGACGGAGAGCTCCTACAATGAGCAGTTCTTC. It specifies CASSLTESSYNEQFF.